The rows below give T cell receptor beta chains drawn from one sample of a study of regulatory T cells in long-lasting Graves disease. One entry per CDR3 protein, called by TCRdb with MiXCR from the multiplex PCR reads. The sample holds hundreds of thousands of distinct CDR3 sequences; about 16% are singletons and the top ten take approximately 25%. The same data also went into a second study, on T cells in Graves' hyperthyroidism and ophthalmopathy.

Sequencing was performed on peripheral blood mononuclear cells (PBMCs), taken at new diagnosis, from a patient treated with antithyroid drugs. The source of these receptors is a middle-aged woman with Graves disease. CDR3s include the opening cysteine and the closing phenylalanine or tryptophan. D genes are given only for firm matches. Some rows have no size entry. The others give once, few or many, or a class for an expanded clone.

clone_size,v_call,j_call,d_call,cdr3_nt,cdr3_aa
many,TRBV18,TRBJ1-4,TRBD1,TGTGCCAGCTCCACACACAGGGGGCAAGATGAAAAACTGTTTTTT,CASSTHRGQDEKLFF
few,TRBV7-9,TRBJ2-5,TRBD1,TGTGCCAGCAGCTCACCGGGACAGCACGGGGAGACCCAGTACTTC,CASSSPGQHGETQYF
few,TRBV28,TRBJ2-7,NA,TGTGCCAGCAGTTTGTTCGGGGGCAATGGCGCCGGAAGCTCCTACGAGCAGTACTTC,CASSLFGGNGAGSSYEQYF
many,TRBV30,TRBJ1-2,TRBD1,TGTGCCATCGACCGGGACAGCATCTATGGCTACACCTTC,CAIDRDSIYGYTF
few,TRBV19,TRBJ2-2,NA,TGTGCCAGTAGTATTCAGAACACCGGGGAGCTGTTTTTT,CASSIQNTGELFF
many,TRBV24-1,TRBJ2-1,TRBD1,TGTGCCACCAGTGACTCGGACAGGAATGAGCAGTTCTTC,CATSDSDRNEQFF
many,TRBV3-1,TRBJ2-1,NA,TGTGCCAGCAGCCGAAGCCTACAAGCTTACAATGAGCAGTTCTTC,CASSRSLQAYNEQFF
NA,TRBV7-9,TRBJ1-1,NA,TGTGCCAGCAGCTTATCAAGGGCCATGAACACTGAAGCTTTCTTT,CASSLSRAMNTEAFF
many,TRBV11-2,TRBJ1-1,NA,TGTGCCAGCAGCTTAGCTGGATTGGCTTTCTTT,CASSLAGLAFF
NA,TRBV5-5,TRBJ1-5,NA,TGTGCCAGCAGCTTCAACGACAGGTTGGACAATCAGCCCCAGCATTTT,CASSFNDRLDNQPQHF
many,TRBV5-1,TRBJ1-5,NA,TGCGCCAGCAGCCCAGGAGGGGTTGTCAATCAGCCCCAGCATTTT,CASSPGGVVNQPQHF
many,TRBV19,TRBJ1-1,NA,TGTGCCAGTACTAATAAGAATCCTGAAGCTTTCTTT,CASTNKNPEAFF
few,TRBV20-1,TRBJ1-1,NA,TGCAGTGCCCGGCCCAGGGGATTCAACACTGAAGCTTTCTTT,CSARPRGFNTEAFF
many,TRBV25-1,TRBJ1-1,NA,TGTGCCAGCAGTGAGATGCTACCGAACACTGAAGCTTTCTTT,CASSEMLPNTEAFF
NA,TRBV14,TRBJ1-4,NA,TGTGCCAGCTCCCGGGGGGAACGAGAAAAACTGTTTTTT,CASSRGEREKLFF
few,TRBV20-1,TRBJ2-1,TRBD2,TGCAGTGCTAGAGATCGGCTAGCGGGGGGTCAACTCTCCTACAATGAGCAGTTCTTC,CSARDRLAGGQLSYNEQFF
NA,TRBV11-2,TRBJ1-4,TRBD1,TGTGCCAGCAGCAACCGACAGGGGACGACTAATGAAAAACTGTTTTTT,CASSNRQGTTNEKLFF
few,TRBV9,TRBJ2-6,NA,TGTGCCAGCAGCGCCGGGGTCTCTGGGGCCAACGTCCTGACTTTC,CASSAGVSGANVLTF
many,TRBV2,TRBJ1-5,TRBD1,TGTGCCAGCAGTGCGGAGACAGGGGGTCAGCCCCAGCATTTT,CASSAETGGQPQHF
once,TRBV6-5,TRBJ2-4,NA,TGTGCCAGCAGTTACTCCCGAAGGGAGGAGGGTTTAGCCAAAAACATTCAGTACTTC,CASSYSRREEGLAKNIQYF
NA,TRBV5-6,TRBJ1-5,NA,TGTGCCAGCAGCTGGGGACACGGCCAGCCCCAGCATTTT,CASSWGHGQPQHF
NA,TRBV24-1,TRBJ2-2,NA,TGTGCCACCAGCCTACGTTGGGACTCTACCGGGGAGCTGTTTTTT,CATSLRWDSTGELFF
NA,TRBV5-6,TRBJ2-7,NA,TGTGCCAGCAGCTTGGTCTCGGGTCGGGAGCAGTACTTC,CASSLVSGREQYF
many,TRBV11-3,TRBJ2-5,TRBD1,TGTGCCAGCAGCCTTGGACAGGGCCAGGGGGAGACCCAGTACTTC,CASSLGQGQGETQYF
once,TRBV10-3,TRBJ2-2,NA,TGTGCCATCAGTGACAACAGCGGGCGGAACACCGGGGAGCTGTTTTTT,CAISDNSGRNTGELFF
few,TRBV2,TRBJ2-6,NA,TGTGCCAGCAGCCAAACAGACTCTGGGGCCAACGTCCTGACTTTC,CASSQTDSGANVLTF
NA,TRBV13,TRBJ2-7,NA,TGTGCCAGCAGTTCGGGGAGCCCAGGTCTGAACGAGCAGTACTTC,CASSSGSPGLNEQYF
many,TRBV6-1,TRBJ2-7,NA,TGTGCCAGCACCCTCGGACTCAGTAGTCTCGTCGAGCAGTACTTC,CASTLGLSSLVEQYF
NA,TRBV10-3,TRBJ1-1,TRBD1,TGTGCCATCAGTGACAGGACAGGGATGAACACTGAAGCTTTCTTT,CAISDRTGMNTEAFF
NA,TRBV5-4,TRBJ2-5,TRBD2,TGTGCCAGCAGCTTGGGTAGCGGGGGGGCCTCGGGGACCCAGTACTTC,CASSLGSGGASGTQYF
NA,TRBV4-1,TRBJ1-5,NA,TGCGCCAGCAGCCAAAGACAGATCGATCAGCCCCAGCATTTT,CASSQRQIDQPQHF
few,TRBV4-2,TRBJ2-1,NA,TGTGCCAGCAGCCAAGAGATAGCGTCTATCTCCAATGAGCAGTTCTTC,CASSQEIASISNEQFF
many,TRBV27,TRBJ1-6,NA,TGTGCCAGCAGTTCAGTGTGGAATTCACCCCTCCACTTT,CASSSVWNSPLHF
NA,TRBV5-8,TRBJ1-6,NA,TGTGCCAGCAGTGGATTAAATTCACCCCTCCACTTT,CASSGLNSPLHF
few,TRBV28,TRBJ1-4,NA,TGTGCCAGCAGTTTCTTTACGGGAGGTAATGAAAAACTGTTTTTT,CASSFFTGGNEKLFF
few,TRBV5-1,TRBJ2-7,NA,TGCGCCAGCAGCTTGGAGGGCCGTTCTATAGGCGAGCAGTACTTC,CASSLEGRSIGEQYF
NA,TRBV19,TRBJ1-2,NA,TGTACCAGTAGTATTAGAGGGAACTATGGCTACACCTTC,CTSSIRGNYGYTF
many,TRBV7-9,TRBJ1-3,NA,TGTGCCAGCAGCTCCCTAGCCTCTGGAAACACCATATATTTT,CASSSLASGNTIYF
few,TRBV7-2,TRBJ2-5,NA,TGTGCCAGCAGGGGAGAGATAAGGGAGACCCAGTACTTC,CASRGEIRETQYF
NA,TRBV28,TRBJ2-1,TRBD1,TGTGCCAGCAGTTATATCCCAGGGGGTTCCAATGAGCAGTTCTTC,CASSYIPGGSNEQFF
many,TRBV20-1,TRBJ2-7,TRBD2,TGCAGTGTCCCCATGATAGTGCGGGGGTACGAGCAGTACTTC,CSVPMIVRGYEQYF
many,TRBV20-1,TRBJ2-3,NA,TGCAGTGCTAGTGGACAGGGAGGGACAGATACGCAGTATTTT,CSASGQGGTDTQYF
NA,TRBV10-3,TRBJ2-2,TRBD1,TGTGCCATCAGCGCCGGACAGGCGTACACCGGGGAGCTGTTTTTT,CAISAGQAYTGELFF
many,TRBV30,TRBJ1-1,TRBD1,TGTGCCTGGAGTGTACAGGGGGACACTGAAGCTTTCTTT,CAWSVQGDTEAFF
few,TRBV6-5,TRBJ1-4,NA,TGTGCCAGCAGTTACTCCCTAAGCGGGGGTCTTAGCGAAAAACTGTTTTTT,CASSYSLSGGLSEKLFF
few,TRBV19,TRBJ1-6,NA,TGTGCCAGTAGTACGATGTGGGGCCGTAATTCACCCCTCCACTTT,CASSTMWGRNSPLHF
NA,TRBV4-2,TRBJ2-1,NA,TGTGCCAGCAGCCAAGATAGGGGGGCCCCCAATGAGCAGTTCTTC,CASSQDRGAPNEQFF
few,TRBV5-1,TRBJ1-2,NA,TGCGCCAGCAGCTTGGTTTCCGATGGCTACACCTTC,CASSLVSDGYTF
few,TRBV12-3/TRBV12-4,TRBJ2-7,TRBD2,TGTGCCTCCTCCCGGGGAGGGACCTACGAGCAGTACTTC,CASSRGGTYEQYF
few,TRBV19,TRBJ1-6,NA,TGTGCCAGTAGTATAGTGGGCGCTACCGATAATTCACCCCTCCACTTT,CASSIVGATDNSPLHF
NA,TRBV19,TRBJ2-2,NA,TGTGCCAGTAGTATAAGTCCCGGGACAAACACCGGGGAGCTGTTTTTT,CASSISPGTNTGELFF
many,TRBV20-1,TRBJ2-1,NA,TGCAGTGCTAGATCTAACTACAGGACTGAGCAGTTCTTC,CSARSNYRTEQFF
NA,TRBV20-1,TRBJ1-2,NA,TGCAGTGCTAGTTCCGTAGGGGACTACACCTTC,CSASSVGDYTF
few,TRBV6-1,TRBJ2-6,TRBD2,TGTGCCAGTGGGGCGGGGGGCTCTGGGGCCAACGTCCTGACTTTC,CASGAGGSGANVLTF
many,TRBV7-3,TRBJ2-1,NA,TGTGCCAGCAGCTTTGGAGCAGGTTCCTACAATGAGCAGTTCTTC,CASSFGAGSYNEQFF
many,TRBV7-9,TRBJ1-5,NA,TGTGCCAGCAGCTTAGAGGCAGGGAGTCAGCCCCAGCATTTT,CASSLEAGSQPQHF